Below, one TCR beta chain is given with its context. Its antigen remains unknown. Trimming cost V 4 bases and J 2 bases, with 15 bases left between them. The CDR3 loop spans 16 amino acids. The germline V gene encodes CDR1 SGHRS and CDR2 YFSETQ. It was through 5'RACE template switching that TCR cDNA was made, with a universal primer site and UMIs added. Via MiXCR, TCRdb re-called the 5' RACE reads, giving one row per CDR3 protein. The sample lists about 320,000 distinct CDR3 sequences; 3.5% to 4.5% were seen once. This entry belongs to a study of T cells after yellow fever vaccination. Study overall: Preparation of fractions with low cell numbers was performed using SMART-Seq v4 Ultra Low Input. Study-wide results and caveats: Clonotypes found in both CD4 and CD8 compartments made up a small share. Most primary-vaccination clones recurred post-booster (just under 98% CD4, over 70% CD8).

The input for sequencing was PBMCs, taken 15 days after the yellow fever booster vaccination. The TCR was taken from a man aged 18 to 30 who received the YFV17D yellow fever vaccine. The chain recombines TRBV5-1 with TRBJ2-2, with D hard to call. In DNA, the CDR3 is TGCGCCAGCAGCCCGGTGGGGATTGTCAACACCGGGGAGCTGTTTTTT. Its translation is CASSPVGIVNTGELFF.